Shown below are 19 T cell receptor beta chains from a single sample sequenced in a study of cytomegalovirus exposure and HLA in healthy donors. With 60 Vbeta and 13 Jbeta primers, the PCR was carried out. Measured with immunoSEQ multiplex PCR; TCRdb has only the in-frame clones, and not every one. The sample lists about 180,000 clones, almost 85% occurring once. The specimen sequenced was PBMCs. These receptors were collected from a woman aged 50 to 60 in good health and CMV-seronegative.

In its sample, this clone was seen once. The V gene is TRBV10-3, the J gene TRBJ2-5; tentatively, D is TRBD2 (5 bases). Between the trimmed V and J ends, which lost 5 bases and 5 bases, there was a span of 12 bases. The germline V gene has CDR1 ENHRY and CDR2 SYGVKD. The CDR3 has 13 residues. Written as DNA, the CDR3 is TGTGCCATCAGTCAACTAGGGCGGGAGACCCAGTACTTC. Encoded protein: CAISQLGRETQYF.

The chain links TRBV7-3 to TRBJ2-3; no clear D. V was clipped by 3 bases and J by 5 bases, with 9 bases between them. CDR1 SGHTA and CDR2 FQGTGA come from the germline V gene. This CDR3 has 13 amino acids. The CDR3 loop reads CASSFTPGDTQYF. CDR3 nucleotide sequence: TGTGCCAGCAGCTTTACGCCAGGAGATACGCAGTATTTT.

The chain combines TRBV6-5 with TRBJ2-7, with TRBD1 matching 11 bases. V was pared by 6 bases and J by 2 bases, with 6 bases of the junction left unmatched. The CDR3 is 15 residues long. The germline V gene has CDR1 MNHEY and CDR2 SVGAGI. CDR3 sequence reads: CASSPGTGGAYEQYF. The CDR3 nucleotides read TGTGCCAGCAGCCCGGGGACAGGGGGGGCCTACGAGCAGTACTTC.

There are a few counts of this clone. The rearrangement links TRBV7-7 to TRBJ2-2, with D possibly TRBD2 on 5 matching bases. The V end was cut by 5 bases, the J end by 4 bases, with 14 bases between. Per germline, CDR1 SSHAT and CDR2 FNYEAQ (reference sequence). The CDR3 has 15 residues. For the CDR3, the DNA is TGTGCCAGCAGCCCCCGAGGGCATCCCACCGGGGAGCTGTTTTTT. The encoded protein is CASSPRGHPTGELFF. The full variable domain, its missing parts supplied by reference TRBV7-7 and TRBJ2-2, is GAGVSQSPRYKVTKRGQDVTLRCDPISSHATLYWYQQALGQGPEFLTYFNYEAQPDKSGLPSDRFSAERPEGSISTLTIQRTEQRDSAMYRCASSPRGHPTGELFFGEGSRLTVL.

The J gene is TRBJ1-1, the V gene TRBV5-1; D gene ambiguous. Germline assignment: CDR1 SGHRS and CDR2 YFSETQ. V was cut by 0 bases and J by 10 bases, with 13 bases left in between. The CDR3 is 13 residues long. The CDR3 DNA sequence: TGCGCCAGCAGCTTGGCCGGTCAATCCCGAGCTTTCTTT. This sequence encodes CASSLAGQSRAFF.

In its sample, this clone was seen a few times. CDR3 protein: CASSVQAGGSSYEQYF. CDR3 nucleotide sequence: TGTGCCAGCAGCGTACAAGCGGGGGGGAGCTCCTACGAGCAGTACTTC. The genes are TRBV9 and TRBJ2-7, with 10 bases identical to TRBD2. With V trimmed by 1 base and J by 0 bases, 4 bases remained unmatched. Germline assignment: CDR1 SGDLS and CDR2 YYNGEE. The CDR3 is 16 residues long.

In its sample, this clone was seen once. This chain joins TRBV6-1 and TRBJ1-5; D is undetermined. Germline V CDR1 and CDR2: MNHNS, SASEGT. The CDR3 spans 17 residues. The V and J ends lost 2 bases and 5 bases respectively, with 19 bases between them. The CDR3 bases are TGTGCCAGCAGTGAAAAAAAAACGAGTTTATCTGATCAGCCCCAGCATTTT. This translates into CASSEKKTSLSDQPQHF.

The chain has TRBV28 and TRBJ1-1; maybe TRBD1 (6 bases). Germline assignment: CDR1 MDHEN and CDR2 SYDVKM. Trimming cost V 4 bases and J 3 bases, with 15 bases left between them. The CDR3 runs 15 residues. DNA for the CDR3: TGTGCCAGCAGTTCTTACAGGGCTGGTTACACTGAAGCTTTCTTT. Translated, it gives CASSSYRAGYTEAFF.

The chain is built from TRBV5-1 and TRBJ1-1; 7 bases are shared with TRBD1. The germline V gene encodes CDR1 SGHRS and CDR2 YFSETQ. The CDR3 extends over 13 amino acids. With V trimmed by 5 bases and J by 0 bases, 1 base remained unmatched. The CDR3 protein is CASRGTVNTEAFF. The CDR3 DNA is TGCGCCAGCAGGGGGACAGTGAACACTGAAGCTTTCTTT.

V usage is TRBV7-9 and J usage is TRBJ1-2; D remains ambiguous. Trimming shortened V by 2 bases and J by 4 bases, and 8 bases separated the two germline ends. The CDR3 contains 13 residues. Germline V CDR1 and CDR2: SEHNR, FQNEAQ (reference sequence). The CDR3 DNA is TGTGCCAGCAGCTTAAGCCAGGTCTATGGCTACACCTTC. Protein product: CASSLSQVYGYTF.

The genes are TRBV5-1 and TRBJ2-5, with 9 bases matching TRBD2. The CDR3 consists of 14 residues. Germline CDR1 is SGHRS and CDR2 is YFSETQ. V shed 4 bases and J 2 bases; nucleotides not matched to a gene: 3. As DNA, the CDR3 is TGCGCCAGCAGCGTGACTAGCGGACAAGAGACCCAGTACTTC. This translates into CASSVTSGQETQYF.

The chain carries TRBV5-4 and TRBJ2-7; a weak D match, TRBD2 (7 bases). CDR1 is SGHNT, CDR2 YYREEE, per germline (reference sequence). The CDR3 sequence is 13 residues long. V lost 4 bases and J lost 6, with 14 bases in between. The CDR3 loop is CASSLQGRGEQYF. The DNA of the CDR3 is TGTGCCAGCAGCCTCCAGGGGAGGGGCGAGCAGTACTTC.

The J gene is TRBJ2-5, the V gene TRBV11-2; 8 bases line up with TRBD1. With the DNA end fitting TRBJ2-7 better, the J assignment may be wrong. In germline, CDR1 is SGHAT, CDR2 FQNNGV. This CDR3 has 14 amino acids. The CDR3 here is CASSQTQGAYEQYF. The CDR3 DNA is TGTGCCAGCAGCCAGACACAGGGGGCCTACGAGCAGTACTTC.

This chain connects TRBV2 to TRBJ2-7; maybe TRBD1 (7 bases). The germline V and J ends were trimmed by 6 bases and 5 bases, with 20 bases remaining between them. The CDR3 runs 15 residues. Germline V gene data show CDR1 as SNHLY and CDR2 as FYNNEI. The DNA of the CDR3 is TGTGCCAGCAGGGGGAGGACAGGCCCTAAAAACGAGCAGTACTTC. Translation gives CASRGRTGPKNEQYF.

This clone was counted once. The gene calls are TRBV5-1 and TRBJ2-7, with 9 bases fitting TRBD2. Germline CDR1 reads SGHRS; CDR2 reads YFSETQ. V gave up 1 base and J gave up 5 bases; unmatched junction bases: 4. This CDR3 comprises 14 residues. Written as DNA, the CDR3 is TGCGCCAGCAGCTTGAGGCTAGCGGGAAACGAGCAGTACTTC. Translated: CASSLRLAGNEQYF.

The V call is TRBV5-4, the J call TRBJ1-6; D is undetermined. The germline CDR1 and CDR2 sequences are SGHNT and YYREEE (reference sequence). Trimming took 0 bases from V and 10 from J, leaving 8 bases between them. The CDR3 covers 13 residues. The CDR3 DNA follows: TGTGCCAGCAGCTTGGCCAGGCTCTCACCCCTCCACTTT. This encodes CASSLARLSPLHF.

CDR3 DNA sequence: TGTGCCAGCAGCACCAGGGGTCTGAACACTGAAGCTTTCTTT. Protein: CASSTRGLNTEAFF. This rearrangement joins TRBV6-1 to TRBJ1-1; perhaps TRBD1 as D (6 bases). Germline V CDR1 and CDR2: MNHNS, SASEGT. Trimming pared 6 bases from V and 0 bases from J, leaving 11 bases between. The CDR3 loop spans 14 amino acids.

The chain is built from TRBV5-6 and TRBJ2-3; weak D call: TRBD2 (7 bases). CDR3 length equals 16 residues. Trimming cost V 4 bases and J 0 bases, with 15 bases left between them. Looked up from germline, CDR1 is SGHDT and CDR2 is YYEEEE. CDR3 bases: TGTGCCAGCAGCACTCCCCGGGGGGCTAGCACAGATACGCAGTATTTT. Its translation is CASSTPRGASTDTQYF.

The V and J genes are TRBV4-3 and TRBJ1-2, with TRBD1 matching over 7 bases. The CDR3 loop spans 15 amino acids. From germline, CDR1 is LGHNA and CDR2 YSLEER. V was clipped by 4 bases and J by 4 bases; unmatched bases: 9. The CDR3 spells CASSPKGATTYGYTF. The CDR3 DNA reads as TGCGCCAGCAGCCCAAAGGGGGCCACTACCTATGGCTACACCTTC.